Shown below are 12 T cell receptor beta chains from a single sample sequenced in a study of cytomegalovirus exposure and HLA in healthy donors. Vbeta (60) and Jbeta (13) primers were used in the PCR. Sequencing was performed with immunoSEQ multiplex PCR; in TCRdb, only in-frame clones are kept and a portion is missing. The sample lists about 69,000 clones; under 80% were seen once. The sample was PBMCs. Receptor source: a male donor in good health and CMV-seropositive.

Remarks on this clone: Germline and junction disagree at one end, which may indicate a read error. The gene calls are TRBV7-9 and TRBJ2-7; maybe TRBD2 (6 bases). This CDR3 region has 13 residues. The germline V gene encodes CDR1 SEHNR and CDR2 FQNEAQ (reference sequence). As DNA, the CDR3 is TGTTCCAGCAGCCGGGGGAACCGCTACGAGCAGTACTTC. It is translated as CSSSRGNRYEQYF.

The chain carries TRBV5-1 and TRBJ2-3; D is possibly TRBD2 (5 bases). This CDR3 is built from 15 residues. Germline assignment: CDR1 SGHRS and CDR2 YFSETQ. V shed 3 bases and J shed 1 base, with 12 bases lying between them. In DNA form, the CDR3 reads TGCGCCAGCAGCTACTATGGAGGAGGCACAGATACGCAGTATTTT. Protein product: CASSYYGGGTDTQYF. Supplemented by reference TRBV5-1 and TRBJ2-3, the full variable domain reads KAGVTQTPRYLIKTRGQQVTLSCSPISGHRSVSWYQQTPGQGLQFLFEYFSETQRNKGNFPGRFSGRQFSNSRSEMNVSTLELGDSALYLCASSYYGGGTDTQYFGPGTRLTVL.

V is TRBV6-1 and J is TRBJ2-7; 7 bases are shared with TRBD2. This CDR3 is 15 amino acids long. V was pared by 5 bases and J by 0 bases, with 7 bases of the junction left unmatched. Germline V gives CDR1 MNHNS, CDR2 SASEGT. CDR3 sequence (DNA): TGTGCCAGCAGTATCCTAGCGGTTAGCTCCTACGAGCAGTACTTC. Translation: CASSILAVSSYEQYF.

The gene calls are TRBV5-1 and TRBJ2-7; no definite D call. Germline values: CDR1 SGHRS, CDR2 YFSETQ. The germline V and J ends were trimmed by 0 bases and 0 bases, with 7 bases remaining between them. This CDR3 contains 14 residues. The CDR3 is CASSLVGPSYEQYF. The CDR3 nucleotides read TGCGCCAGCAGCTTGGTTGGGCCCTCCTACGAGCAGTACTTC. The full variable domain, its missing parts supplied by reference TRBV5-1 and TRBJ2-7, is KAGVTQTPRYLIKTRGQQVTLSCSPISGHRSVSWYQQTPGQGLQFLFEYFSETQRNKGNFPGRFSGRQFSNSRSEMNVSTLELGDSALYLCASSLVGPSYEQYFGPGTRLTVT.

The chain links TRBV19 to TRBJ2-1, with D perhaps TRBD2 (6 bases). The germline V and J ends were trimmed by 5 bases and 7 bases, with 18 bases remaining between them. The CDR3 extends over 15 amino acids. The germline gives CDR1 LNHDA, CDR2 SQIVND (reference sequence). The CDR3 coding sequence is TGTGCCAGTAGTCCCTCTAGCGCCTGGGGAAATGAGCAGTTCTTC. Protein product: CASSPSSAWGNEQFF.

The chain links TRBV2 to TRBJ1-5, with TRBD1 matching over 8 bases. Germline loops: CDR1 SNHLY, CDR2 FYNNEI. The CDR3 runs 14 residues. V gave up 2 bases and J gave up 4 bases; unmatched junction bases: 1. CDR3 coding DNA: TGTGCCAGCAGTGAAAACAGGGGGAATCAGCCCCAGCATTTT. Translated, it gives CASSENRGNQPQHF.

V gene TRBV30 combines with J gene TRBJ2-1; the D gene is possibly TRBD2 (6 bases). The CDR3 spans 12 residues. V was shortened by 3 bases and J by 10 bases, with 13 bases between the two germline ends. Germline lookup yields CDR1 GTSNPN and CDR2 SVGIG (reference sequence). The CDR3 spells CAWRPGLKEQFF. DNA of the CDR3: TGTGCCTGGAGACCGGGACTGAAAGAGCAGTTCTTC.

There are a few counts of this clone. The CDR3 here is CASSYTGARSSYEQYF. Here the CDR3 DNA reads TGTGCCAGCAGTTACACAGGGGCCAGGAGCTCCTACGAGCAGTACTTC. The rearrangement links TRBV2 to TRBJ2-7, with 7 bases aligning to TRBD1. Germline V gene data show CDR1 as SNHLY and CDR2 as FYNNEI. CDR3 length equals 16 residues. Trimming removed 5 bases from V and 0 bases from J; junction bases left unmatched: 10. The variable domain in full, with the rest retrieved from reference TRBV2 and TRBJ2-7, is EPEVTQTPSHQVTQMGQEVILRCVPISNHLYFYWYRQILGQKVEFLVSFYNNEISEKSEIFDDQFSVERPDGSNFTLKIRSTKLEDSAMYFCASSYTGARSSYEQYFGPGTRLTVT.

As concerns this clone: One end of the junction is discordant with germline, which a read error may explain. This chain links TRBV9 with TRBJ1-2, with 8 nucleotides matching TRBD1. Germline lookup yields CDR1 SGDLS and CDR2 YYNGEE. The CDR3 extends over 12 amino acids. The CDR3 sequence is CASSGTADRAFF. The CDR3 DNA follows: TGTGCCAGCAGCGGAACCGCGGACAGGGCGTTCTTC. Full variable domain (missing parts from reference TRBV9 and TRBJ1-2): DSGVTQTPKHLITATGQRVTLRCSPRSGDLSVYWYQQSLDQGLQFLIQYYNGEERAKGNILERFSAQQFPDLHSELNLSSLELGDSALYFCASSGTADRAFFGSGTRLTVV.

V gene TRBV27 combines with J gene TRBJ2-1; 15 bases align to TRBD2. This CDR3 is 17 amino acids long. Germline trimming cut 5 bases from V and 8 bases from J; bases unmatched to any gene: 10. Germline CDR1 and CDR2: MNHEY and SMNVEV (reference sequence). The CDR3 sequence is CASSMGLAGGDEDEQFF. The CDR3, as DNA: TGTGCCAGCAGTATGGGACTAGCGGGAGGTGACGAGGATGAGCAGTTCTTC.

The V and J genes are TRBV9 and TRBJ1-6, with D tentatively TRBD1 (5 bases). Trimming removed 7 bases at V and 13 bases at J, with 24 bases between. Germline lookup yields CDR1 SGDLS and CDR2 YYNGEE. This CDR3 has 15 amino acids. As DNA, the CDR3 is TGTGCCAGCCGGGCTGGGGGGGGGTACGATCACCCCCTCCACTTT. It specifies CASRAGGGYDHPLHF.

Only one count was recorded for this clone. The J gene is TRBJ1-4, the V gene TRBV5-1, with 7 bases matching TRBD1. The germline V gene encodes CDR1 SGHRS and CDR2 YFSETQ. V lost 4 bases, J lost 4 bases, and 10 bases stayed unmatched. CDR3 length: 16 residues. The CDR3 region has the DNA TGCGCCAGCAGCCCGGGACAGTATTCGGGTAATGAAAAACTGTTTTTT. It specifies CASSPGQYSGNEKLFF.